By sample share, the clone carrying this T cell receptor beta chain is medium-sized. The data were obtained in a study of sequential checkpoint blockade in melanoma. The treatment here: randomized to nivolumab then ipilimumab (arm A) or the reverse (arm B). Clones were read by immunoSEQ multiplex PCR, and TCRdb kept only the in-frame ones, dropping some. The sample includes 6,000 to 6,500 clones, about 24% seen only once; the top ten take about 8.9%. The sequence was obtained from a human donor with melanoma. The sample was tumor tissue (inferred from file names), taken from a patient given nivolumab and ipilimumab in sequence.

The CDR3 bases are TGTGCCAGCAGCGTATCCCCTAGCGGCTACGAGCAGTACTTC. Translation: CASSVSPSGYEQYF. The chain has TRBV9 and TRBJ2-7, with 7 nucleotides matching TRBD2. V lost 1 base to trimming and J lost 3 bases; unmatched junction nucleotides: 4. The CDR3 length is 14 residues. Looked up from germline, CDR1 is SGDLS and CDR2 is YYNGEE.